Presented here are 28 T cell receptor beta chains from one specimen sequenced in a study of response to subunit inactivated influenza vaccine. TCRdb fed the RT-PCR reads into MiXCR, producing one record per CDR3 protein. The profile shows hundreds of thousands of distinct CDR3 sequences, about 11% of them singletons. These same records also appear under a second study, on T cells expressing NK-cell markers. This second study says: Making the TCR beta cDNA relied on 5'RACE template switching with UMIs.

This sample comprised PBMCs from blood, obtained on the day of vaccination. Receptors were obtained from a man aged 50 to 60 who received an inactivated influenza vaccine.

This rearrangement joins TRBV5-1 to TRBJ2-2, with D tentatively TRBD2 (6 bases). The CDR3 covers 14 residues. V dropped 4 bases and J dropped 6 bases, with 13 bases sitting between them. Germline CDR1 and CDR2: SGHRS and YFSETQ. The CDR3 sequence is CASSGSGVPGELFF. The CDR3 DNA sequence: TGCGCCAGCAGCGGCTCGGGGGTACCCGGGGAGCTGTTTTTT.

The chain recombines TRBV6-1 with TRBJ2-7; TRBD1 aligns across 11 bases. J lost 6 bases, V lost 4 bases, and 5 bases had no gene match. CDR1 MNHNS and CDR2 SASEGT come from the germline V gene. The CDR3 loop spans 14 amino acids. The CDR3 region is CASSVGTGGREQYF. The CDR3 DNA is TGTGCCAGCAGTGTCGGGACAGGGGGTCGCGAGCAGTACTTC.

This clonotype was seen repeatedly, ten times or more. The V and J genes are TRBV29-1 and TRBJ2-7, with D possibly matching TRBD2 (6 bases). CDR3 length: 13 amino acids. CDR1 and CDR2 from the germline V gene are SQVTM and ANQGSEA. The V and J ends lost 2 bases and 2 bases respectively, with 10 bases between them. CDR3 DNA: TGCAGCGTTGAATCTAGCGTGGCCTACGAGCAGTACTTC. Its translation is CSVESSVAYEQYF.

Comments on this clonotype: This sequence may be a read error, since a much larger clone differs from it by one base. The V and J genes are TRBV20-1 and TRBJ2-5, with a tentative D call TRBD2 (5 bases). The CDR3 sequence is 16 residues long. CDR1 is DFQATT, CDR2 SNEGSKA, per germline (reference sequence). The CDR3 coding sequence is TGCTGTGCTAGAGATGGATCCGGGGTCAGGCAAGAGACCCAGTACTTC. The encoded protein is CCARDGSGVRQETQYF.

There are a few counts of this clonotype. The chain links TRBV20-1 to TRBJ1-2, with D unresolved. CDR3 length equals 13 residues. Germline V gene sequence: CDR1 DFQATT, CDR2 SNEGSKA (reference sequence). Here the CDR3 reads CQGLGPPDYGYTF. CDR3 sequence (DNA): TGCCAAGGACTGGGTCCGCCGGACTATGGCTACACCTTC.

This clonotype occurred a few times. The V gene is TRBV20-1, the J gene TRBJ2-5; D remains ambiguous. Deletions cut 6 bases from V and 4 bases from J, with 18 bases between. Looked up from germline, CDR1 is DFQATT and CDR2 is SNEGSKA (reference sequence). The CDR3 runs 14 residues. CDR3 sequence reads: CSAKNGRRSETQYF. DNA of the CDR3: TGCAGTGCCAAGAATGGCAGACGATCAGAGACCCAGTACTTC.

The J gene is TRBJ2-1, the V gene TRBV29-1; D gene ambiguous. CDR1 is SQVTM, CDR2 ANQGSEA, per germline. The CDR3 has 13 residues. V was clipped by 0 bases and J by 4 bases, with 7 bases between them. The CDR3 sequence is CSVEESEYNEQFF. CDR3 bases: TGCAGCGTTGAAGAATCGGAATACAATGAGCAGTTCTTC.

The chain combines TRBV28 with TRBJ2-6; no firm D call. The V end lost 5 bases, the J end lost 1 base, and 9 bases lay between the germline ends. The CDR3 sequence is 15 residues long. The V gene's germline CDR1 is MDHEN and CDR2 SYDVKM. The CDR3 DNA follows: TGTGCCAGCAGTCGAGACTCTTCTGGGGCCAACGTCCTGACTTTC. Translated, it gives CASSRDSSGANVLTF. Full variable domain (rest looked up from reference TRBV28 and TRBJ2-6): DVKVTQSSRYLVKRTGEKVFLECVQDMDHENMFWYRQDPGLGLRLIYFSYDVKMKEKGDIPEGYSVSREKKERFSLILESASTNQTSMYLCASSRDSSGANVLTFGAGSRLTVL.

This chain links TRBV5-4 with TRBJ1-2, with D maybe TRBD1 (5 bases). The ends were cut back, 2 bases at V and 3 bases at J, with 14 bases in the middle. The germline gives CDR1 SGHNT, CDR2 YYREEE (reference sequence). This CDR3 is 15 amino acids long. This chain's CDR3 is CASSFGGEADYGYTF. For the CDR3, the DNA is TGTGCCAGCAGCTTCGGAGGGGAGGCGGACTATGGCTACACCTTC.

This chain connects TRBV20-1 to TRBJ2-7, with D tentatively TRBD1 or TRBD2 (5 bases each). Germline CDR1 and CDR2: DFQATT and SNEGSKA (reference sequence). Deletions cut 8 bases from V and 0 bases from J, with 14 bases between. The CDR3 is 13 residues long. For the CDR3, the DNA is TGCAGTCCCCGGGACGGAAGCTCCTACGAGCAGTACTTC. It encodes CSPRDGSSYEQYF.

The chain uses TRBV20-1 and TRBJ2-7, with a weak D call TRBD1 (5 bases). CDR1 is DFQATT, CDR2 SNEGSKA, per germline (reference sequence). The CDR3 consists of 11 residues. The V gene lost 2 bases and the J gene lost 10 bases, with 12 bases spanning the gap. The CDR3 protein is CSARKDSLQYF. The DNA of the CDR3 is TGCAGTGCTAGAAAAGACAGCTTACAGTACTTC.

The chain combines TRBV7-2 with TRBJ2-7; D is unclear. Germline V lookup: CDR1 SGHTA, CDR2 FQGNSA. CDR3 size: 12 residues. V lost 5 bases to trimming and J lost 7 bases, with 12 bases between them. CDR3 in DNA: TGTGCCAGCAGCCCATATAGTGGTGAGCAGTACTTC. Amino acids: CASSPYSGEQYF.

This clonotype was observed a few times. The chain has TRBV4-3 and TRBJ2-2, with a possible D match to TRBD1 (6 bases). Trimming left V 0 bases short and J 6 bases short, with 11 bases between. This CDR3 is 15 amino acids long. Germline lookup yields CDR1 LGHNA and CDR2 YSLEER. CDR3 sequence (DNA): TGCGCCAGCAGCCAAGATGGGGGCTACCCCGGGGAGCTGTTTTTT. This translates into CASSQDGGYPGELFF.

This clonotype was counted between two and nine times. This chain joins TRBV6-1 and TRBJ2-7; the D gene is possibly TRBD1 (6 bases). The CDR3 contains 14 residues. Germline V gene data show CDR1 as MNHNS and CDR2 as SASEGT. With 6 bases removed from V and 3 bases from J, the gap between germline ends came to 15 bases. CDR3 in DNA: TGTGCCAGCAGCATAACTCCGGGACACTACGAGCAGTACTTC. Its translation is CASSITPGHYEQYF.

The CDR3 DNA reads TGCAGCGTTCGGGGCAGGGGGAACCCAACCGGGGAGCTGTTTTTT. It specifies CSVRGRGNPTGELFF. The chain carries TRBV29-1 and TRBJ2-2, with 7 bases that match TRBD1. The CDR3 is 15 amino acids. The germline V gene encodes CDR1 SQVTM and CDR2 ANQGSEA. The trim removed 5 bases at V and 5 bases at J, leaving 11 bases unmatched.

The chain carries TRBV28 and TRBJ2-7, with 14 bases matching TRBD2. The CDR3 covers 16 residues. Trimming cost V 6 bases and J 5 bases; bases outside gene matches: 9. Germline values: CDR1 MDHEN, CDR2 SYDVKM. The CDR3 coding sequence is TGTGCCAGCAGCCCAGGGACTAGCGGGGGTTGGAACGAGCAGTACTTC. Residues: CASSPGTSGGWNEQYF.

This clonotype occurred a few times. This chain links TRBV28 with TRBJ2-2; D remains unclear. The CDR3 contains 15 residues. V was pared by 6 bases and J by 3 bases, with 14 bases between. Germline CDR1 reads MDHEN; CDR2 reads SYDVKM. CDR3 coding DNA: TGTGCCAGCAGCCCCCCAGGTTTCGACACCGGGGAGCTGTTTTTT. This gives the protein CASSPPGFDTGELFF.

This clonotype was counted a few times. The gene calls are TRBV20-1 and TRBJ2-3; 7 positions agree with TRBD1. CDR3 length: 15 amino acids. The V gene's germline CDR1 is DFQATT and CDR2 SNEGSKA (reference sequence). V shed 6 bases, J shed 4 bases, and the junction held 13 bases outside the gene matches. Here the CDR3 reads CSAVSDRRSSDTQYF. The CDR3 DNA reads TGCAGTGCCGTCTCGGACAGGCGATCGTCAGATACGCAGTATTTT.

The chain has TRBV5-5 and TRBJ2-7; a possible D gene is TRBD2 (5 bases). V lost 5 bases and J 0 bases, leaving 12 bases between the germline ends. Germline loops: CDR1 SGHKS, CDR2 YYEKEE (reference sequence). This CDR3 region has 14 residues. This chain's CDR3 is CASRREHVSYEQYF. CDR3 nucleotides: TGTGCCAGCAGAAGGGAGCACGTCTCCTACGAGCAGTACTTC.

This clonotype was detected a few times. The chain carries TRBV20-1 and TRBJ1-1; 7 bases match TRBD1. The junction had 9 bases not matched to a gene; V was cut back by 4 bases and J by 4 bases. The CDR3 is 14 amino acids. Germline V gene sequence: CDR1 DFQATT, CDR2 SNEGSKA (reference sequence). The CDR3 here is CSATPGGRGTEAFF. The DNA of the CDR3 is TGCAGTGCTACACCAGGGGGGCGAGGCACTGAAGCTTTCTTT.

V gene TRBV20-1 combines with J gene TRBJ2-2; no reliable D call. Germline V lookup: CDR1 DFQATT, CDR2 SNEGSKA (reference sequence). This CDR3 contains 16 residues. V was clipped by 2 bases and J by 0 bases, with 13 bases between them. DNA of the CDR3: TGCAGTGCTAGAATCAGAGGCCAACCGAACACCGGGGAGCTGTTTTTT. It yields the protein CSARIRGQPNTGELFF.

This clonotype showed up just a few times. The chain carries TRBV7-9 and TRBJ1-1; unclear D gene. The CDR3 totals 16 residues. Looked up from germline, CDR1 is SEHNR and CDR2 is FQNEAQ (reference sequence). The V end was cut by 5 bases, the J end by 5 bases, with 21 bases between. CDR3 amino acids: CASSPSPRATRTEAFF. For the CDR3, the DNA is TGTGCCAGCAGCCCGAGCCCCCGGGCAACTAGAACTGAAGCTTTCTTT.

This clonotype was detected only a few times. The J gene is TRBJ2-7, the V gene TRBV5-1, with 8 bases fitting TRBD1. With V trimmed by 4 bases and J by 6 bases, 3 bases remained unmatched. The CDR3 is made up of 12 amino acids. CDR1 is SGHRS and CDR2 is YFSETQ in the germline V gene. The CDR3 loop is CASSGQGLEQYF. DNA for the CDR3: TGCGCCAGCAGCGGACAGGGACTCGAGCAGTACTTC.

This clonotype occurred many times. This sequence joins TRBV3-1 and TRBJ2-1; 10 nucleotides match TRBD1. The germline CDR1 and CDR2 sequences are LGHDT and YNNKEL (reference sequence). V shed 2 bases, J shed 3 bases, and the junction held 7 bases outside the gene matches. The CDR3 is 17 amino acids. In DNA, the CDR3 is TGTGCCAGCAGCCAATTCGGACAGGGGGTTTACTACAATGAGCAGTTCTTC. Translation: CASSQFGQGVYYNEQFF.

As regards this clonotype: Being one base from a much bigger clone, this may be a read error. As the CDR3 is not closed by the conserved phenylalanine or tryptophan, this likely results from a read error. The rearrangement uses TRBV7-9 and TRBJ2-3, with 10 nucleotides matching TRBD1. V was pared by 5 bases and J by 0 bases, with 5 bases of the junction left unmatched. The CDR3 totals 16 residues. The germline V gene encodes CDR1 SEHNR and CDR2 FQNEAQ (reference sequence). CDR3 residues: CASSRGTGASTDTQYV. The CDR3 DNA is TGTGCCAGCAGCCGAGGGACAGGGGCTAGCACAGATACGCAGTATGTT.

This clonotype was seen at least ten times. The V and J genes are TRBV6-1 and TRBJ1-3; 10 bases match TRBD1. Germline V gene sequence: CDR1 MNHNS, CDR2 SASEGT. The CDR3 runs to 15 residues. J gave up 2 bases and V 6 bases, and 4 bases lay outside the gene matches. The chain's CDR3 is CASSRQGAAGNTIYF. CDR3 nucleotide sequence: TGTGCCAGCAGCAGACAGGGGGCGGCTGGAAACACCATATATTTT.

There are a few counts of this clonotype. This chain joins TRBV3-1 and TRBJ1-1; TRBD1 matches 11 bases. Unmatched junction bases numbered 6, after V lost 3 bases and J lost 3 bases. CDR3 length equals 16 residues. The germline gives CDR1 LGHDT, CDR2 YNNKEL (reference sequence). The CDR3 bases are TGTGCCAGCAGCCATAGGACAGGGGGCGCGTACACTGAAGCTTTCTTT. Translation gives CASSHRTGGAYTEAFF.

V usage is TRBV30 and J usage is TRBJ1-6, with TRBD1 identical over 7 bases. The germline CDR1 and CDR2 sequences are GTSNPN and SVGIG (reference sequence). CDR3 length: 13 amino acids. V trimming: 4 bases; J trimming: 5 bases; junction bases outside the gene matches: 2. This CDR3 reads CAWKGTDNSPLHF. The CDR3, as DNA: TGTGCCTGGAAAGGGACAGATAATTCACCCCTCCACTTT.